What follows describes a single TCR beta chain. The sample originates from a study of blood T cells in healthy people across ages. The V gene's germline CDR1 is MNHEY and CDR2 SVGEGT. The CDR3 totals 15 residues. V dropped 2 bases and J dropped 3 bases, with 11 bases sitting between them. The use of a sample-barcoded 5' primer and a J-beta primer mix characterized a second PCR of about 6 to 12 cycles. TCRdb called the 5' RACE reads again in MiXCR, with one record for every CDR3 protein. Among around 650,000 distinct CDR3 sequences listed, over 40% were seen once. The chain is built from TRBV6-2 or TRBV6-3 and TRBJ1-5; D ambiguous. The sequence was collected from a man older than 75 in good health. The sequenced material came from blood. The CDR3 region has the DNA TGTGCCAGCAGTTACGGGCAGCGCCTCAATCAGCCCCAGCATTTT. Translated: CASSYGQRLNQPQHF.